This entry describes one T cell receptor beta chain. Its target is unknown. The V end lost 1 base, the J end lost 5 bases, and 7 bases lay between the germline ends. The CDR3 covers 13 residues. Germline V gives CDR1 SGHTA, CDR2 FQGTGA. The entry originates in a study of yellow fever vaccine responses in identical twins. TCRdb called the RT-PCR reads again in MiXCR, with one record for every CDR3 protein. Of some 2,400 distinct CDR3 sequences listed, roughly 83% are singletons. Findings of the study overall: Vaccine T cell responses of twins reportedly seemed partly convergent and partly personalized.

The source was T cells from blood (PBMCs), unsorted or a sorted subset (not recorded which), collected before or after yellow fever vaccination (not recorded which). This clonotype was sampled from a woman in her late teens or twenties who received the yellow fever vaccine. This chain connects TRBV7-3 to TRBJ2-3; no firm D call. This CDR3 is CASSLNGEDTQYF. The CDR3 DNA reads as TGTGCCAGCAGCTTAAACGGCGAAGATACGCAGTATTTT.